A selection of T cell receptor beta chains follows, all from one sample in a study of blood T cell repertoires in COVID-19. The method was immunoSEQ multiplex PCR; TCRdb's version includes in-frame clones alone and lacks a portion of them. The sample has over 120,000 clones, roughly 90% seen once. Sequences were obtained from peripheral blood. The receptors derive from a woman between 50 and 59 years old with acute or convalescent COVID-19. Both conserved end residues are part of each CDR3. A D gene is named only where the DNA matches it firmly. A clone size is listed for some rows: how often the clone was seen (once, few, many), or a class if it is expanded.

CDR3aa	CDR3nt	d_gene	j_gene	abundance	v_gene
CASSFVAGNTGELFF	TGTGCCAGCAGCTTTGTAGCGGGCAACACCGGGGAGCTGTTTTTT	TRBD2	TRBJ2-2	.	TRBV7-3
CASSRGGRTKKFF	TGTGCCAGCAGTCGGGGGGGGCGAACAAAAAAGTTTTTT	.	TRBJ1-4	.	TRBV6-5
CASSSGVLQQFF	TGTGCCAGCAGCTCAGGGGTCCTCCAGCAGTTCTTC	.	TRBJ2-1	.	TRBV11-2
CASRQGYTGELFF	TGTGCCAGCAGACAGGGGTACACCGGGGAGCTGTTTTTT	TRBD1	TRBJ2-2	.	TRBV13
CAWRMGAGSYNEQFF	TGTGCCTGGAGAATGGGGGCAGGCTCCTACAATGAGCAGTTCTTC	.	TRBJ2-1	.	TRBV30
CASSNRDNSQPQHF	TGTGCCAGTAGCAACCGGGACAACAGTCAGCCCCAGCATTTT	.	TRBJ1-5	.	TRBV19
CASSLSRTETYEQYF	TGTGCCAGCAGCTTATCACGGACAGAGACCTACGAGCAGTACTTC	.	TRBJ2-7	many	TRBV11-2
CASSPWGPDEQFF	TGTGCCAGCAGCCCTTGGGGGCCCGATGAGCAGTTCTTC	.	TRBJ2-1	.	TRBV5-5
CASSLEEVNTDTQYF	TGCGCCAGCAGCTTGGAGGAGGTAAACACAGATACGCAGTATTTT	.	TRBJ2-3	.	TRBV5-1
CASSLQVFNYGYTF	TGTGCCAGCAGTCTACAGGTTTTTAACTATGGCTACACCTTC	.	TRBJ1-2	.	TRBV7-9
CASSSTGASEAFF	TGTGCCAGTAGTAGTACAGGCGCCTCTGAAGCTTTCTTT	.	TRBJ1-1	.	TRBV19
CASRLSLDTDTQYF	TGTGCCAGCAGACTATCGCTTGACACAGATACGCAGTATTTT	.	TRBJ2-3	.	TRBV6-5
CASSEFRGNEQFF	TGTGCCAGCAGTGAATTCAGGGGGAATGAGCAGTTCTTC	TRBD1	TRBJ2-1	.	TRBV25-1
CASSLPTGTEAFF	TGTGCCAGTAGTTTGCCAACAGGTACTGAAGCTTTCTTT	.	TRBJ1-1	.	TRBV19
CASSQPGLADTQYF	TGTGCCAGCAGCCAACCGGGTTTGGCAGATACGCAGTATTTT	.	TRBJ2-3	.	TRBV14
CASSGGSGTGVYGYTF	TGTGCCAGCAGCGGAGGATCCGGGACAGGGGTCTACGGCTACACCTTC	TRBD1	TRBJ1-2	.	TRBV7-3
CASSWAAESEKLFF	TGTGCCAGCAGCTGGGCCGCAGAATCTGAAAAACTGTTTTTT	.	TRBJ1-4	.	TRBV7-2
CAWSAPDRDGNQPQHF	TGTGCCTGGAGTGCCCCGGACAGGGATGGCAATCAGCCCCAGCATTTT	TRBD1	TRBJ1-5	few	TRBV30
CASSTTGTEAFF	TGTGCCAGCTCAACGACAGGCACTGAAGCTTTCTTT	.	TRBJ1-1	.	TRBV18
CASSVSGGHYEQYF	TGTGCCAGCAGCGTTAGCGGGGGGCACTACGAGCAGTACTTC	TRBD2	TRBJ2-7	.	TRBV6-5
CATSREGPGELFF	TGTGCCACCAGCAGAGAGGGCCCCGGGGAGCTGTTTTTT	.	TRBJ2-2	once	TRBV15
CAISEASGEKLFF	TGTGCCATCAGTGAAGCGTCGGGTGAAAAACTGTTTTTT	.	TRBJ1-4	.	TRBV10-3
CASSLGGADQETQYF	TGTGCCAGCAGCTTAGGAGGGGCGGATCAAGAGACCCAGTACTTC	.	TRBJ2-5	.	TRBV7-3
CASSLGGGYTGELFF	TGTGCCAGCAGCCTAGGCGGGGGGTACACCGGGGAGCTGTTTTTT	TRBD2	TRBJ2-2	.	TRBV7-2
CASSGRLAPSSYNEQFF	TGTGCCAGCAGCGGCAGACTAGCGCCTAGCTCCTACAATGAGCAGTTCTTC	TRBD2	TRBJ2-1	once	TRBV9
CASSETRGTDTQYF	TGTGCCAGCAGCGAGACTCGAGGCACAGATACGCAGTATTTT	.	TRBJ2-3	once	TRBV7-3
CSVEALLAGVPYEQYF	TGCAGCGTTGAAGCGCTACTAGCGGGGGTTCCCTACGAGCAGTACTTC	TRBD2	TRBJ2-7	.	TRBV29-1
CASSLARGIPGPRTPLHF	TGCGCCAGCAGCTTGGCACGGGGGATCCCTGGCCCTAGGACACCCCTCCACTTT	.	TRBJ1-6	.	TRBV5-1
CARSDRMNTEAFF	TGTGCCCGATCCGACAGGATGAACACTGAAGCTTTCTTT	.	TRBJ1-1	.	TRBV30
CASSLGQGANSPLHF	TGTGCCAGCAGCTTAGGACAGGGGGCTAATTCACCCCTCCACTTT	TRBD1	TRBJ1-6	.	TRBV11-2
CASSPGAESSYEQYF	TGTGCCAGCTCACCAGGCGCGGAGAGCTCCTACGAGCAGTACTTC	.	TRBJ2-7	few	TRBV18
CASSLRSGPSTDTQYF	TGTGCCAGCAGCTTAAGGTCTGGGCCTAGCACAGATACGCAGTATTTT	.	TRBJ2-3	.	TRBV11-2
CASSFGQGLYNEQFF	TGTGCCAGCAGCTTCGGTCAGGGGCTATACAATGAGCAGTTCTTC	.	TRBJ2-1	.	TRBV11-2
CASSTSSSTEAFF	TGTGCCAGCAGTACTTCTTCGAGCACTGAAGCTTTCTTT	.	TRBJ1-1	few	TRBV7-3
CASSQGQYHYGYTF	TGTGCCAGCAGTCAGGGACAGTATCATTATGGCTACACCTTC	TRBD1	TRBJ1-2	once	TRBV27
CASSVAGFNYNEQFF	TGTGCCAGCAGCGTAGCGGGGTTCAACTACAATGAGCAGTTCTTC	.	TRBJ2-1	.	TRBV9
CTSSQERYPGLAEKGWIIEQFF	TGCACCAGCAGCCAAGAGAGATATCCGGGACTAGCGGAGAAAGGGTGGATTATTGAGCAGTTCTTC	.	TRBJ2-1	.	TRBV1
CASSLEGQGGYNEQFF	TGTGCCAGCAGCTTAGAGGGGCAGGGTGGCTACAATGAGCAGTTCTTC	.	TRBJ2-1	.	TRBV7-6
CASSQDRYLADNEQFF	TGTGCCAGCAGCCAAGATCGATACCTAGCGGACAATGAGCAGTTCTTC	TRBD2	TRBJ2-1	few	TRBV4-2
CASSGTLNTEAFF	TGTGCCAGCAGCGGGACACTGAACACTGAAGCTTTCTTT	.	TRBJ1-1	.	TRBV5-6
CASSQDRAYNEQFF	TGCGCCAGCAGCCAGGACAGGGCATACAATGAGCAGTTCTTC	TRBD1	TRBJ2-1	.	TRBV4-1
CASSLAGNEQFF	TGCGCCAGCAGCTTGGCGGGCAATGAGCAGTTCTTC	.	TRBJ2-1	.	TRBV5-1
CASSISSGRAYEQYF	TGTGCCAGCAGTATCTCTAGCGGGAGGGCCTACGAGCAGTACTTC	TRBD2	TRBJ2-7	.	TRBV6-5
CASSLDRGYEQYF	TGTGCCAGCAGTTTAGACAGGGGCTACGAGCAGTACTTC	TRBD1	TRBJ2-7	.	TRBV7-3
CASSLSGASGGQNTDTQYF	TGTGCCAGCAGTTTATCCGGGGCTAGCGGGGGGCAAAACACAGATACGCAGTATTTT	TRBD2	TRBJ2-3	.	TRBV27
CASSQDGTSGVYEQYF	TGTGCCAGCAGCCAAGACGGGACTAGCGGAGTCTACGAGCAGTACTTC	TRBD2	TRBJ2-7	.	TRBV4-2
CASSVGVLPYEQYF	TGTGCCAGCAGCGTAGGAGTTCTTCCCTACGAGCAGTACTTC	.	TRBJ2-7	.	TRBV9
CASSQDIGRVNSPLHF	TGTGCCAGCAGCCAAGATATCGGCAGGGTAAATTCACCCCTCCACTTT	.	TRBJ1-6	.	TRBV3-1/TRBV3-2
CASSLGSGLDEKLFF	TGTGCCAGCAGTTTAGGCTCGGGGTTGGATGAAAAACTGTTTTTT	.	TRBJ1-4	.	TRBV28
CASSTKGGTEAFF	TGTGCCAGCAGCACCAAAGGGGGCACTGAAGCTTTCTTT	.	TRBJ1-1	few	TRBV7-3
CASSLSSYEQYF	TGTGCCAGCAGTTTGAGCTCCTACGAGCAGTACTTC	.	TRBJ2-7	.	TRBV6-5
CASSGDRGGGYTF	TGTGCCAGCAGCGGGGACAGGGGAGGTGGCTACACCTTC	TRBD1	TRBJ1-2	.	TRBV11-3
CASSPPTSGVTNEQFF	TGCGCCAGCAGCCCGCCGACTAGCGGGGTCACAAATGAGCAGTTCTTC	TRBD2	TRBJ2-1	.	TRBV4-1